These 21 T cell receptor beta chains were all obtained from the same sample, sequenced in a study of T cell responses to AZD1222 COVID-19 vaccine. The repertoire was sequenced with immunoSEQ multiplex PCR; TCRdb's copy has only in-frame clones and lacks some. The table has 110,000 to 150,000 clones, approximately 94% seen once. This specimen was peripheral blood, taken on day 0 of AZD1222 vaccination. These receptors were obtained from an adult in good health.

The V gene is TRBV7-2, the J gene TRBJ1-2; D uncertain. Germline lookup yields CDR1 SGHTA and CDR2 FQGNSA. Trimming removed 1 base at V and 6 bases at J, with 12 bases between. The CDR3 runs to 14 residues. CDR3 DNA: TGTGCCAGCAGCTTAGGTGCAGGATTTAATGGCTACACCTTC. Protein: CASSLGAGFNGYTF.

The CDR3 here is CASGDGSYEQYF. The DNA of the CDR3 is TGTGCCAGCGGGGACGGCTCCTACGAGCAGTACTTC. The chain uses TRBV7-9 and TRBJ2-7; D is tentatively TRBD1 or TRBD2 (5 bases each). The V gene's germline CDR1 is SEHNR and CDR2 FQNEAQ (reference sequence). Deletions cut 8 bases from V and 0 bases from J, with 8 bases between. The CDR3 loop spans 12 amino acids.

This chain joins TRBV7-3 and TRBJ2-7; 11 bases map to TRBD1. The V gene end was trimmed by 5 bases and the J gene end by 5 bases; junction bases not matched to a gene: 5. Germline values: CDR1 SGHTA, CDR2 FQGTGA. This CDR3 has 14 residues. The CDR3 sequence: CASSLGQGANEQYF. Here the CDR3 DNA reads TGTGCCAGCAGCCTTGGACAGGGGGCGAACGAGCAGTACTTC.

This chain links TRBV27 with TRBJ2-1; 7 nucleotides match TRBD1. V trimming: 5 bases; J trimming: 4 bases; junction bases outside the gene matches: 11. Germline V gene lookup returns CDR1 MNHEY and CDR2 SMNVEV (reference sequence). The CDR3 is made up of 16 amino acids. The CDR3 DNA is TGTGCCAGCAGTGGGGGAGACAGGGTTGATTACAATGAGCAGTTCTTC. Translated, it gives CASSGGDRVDYNEQFF.

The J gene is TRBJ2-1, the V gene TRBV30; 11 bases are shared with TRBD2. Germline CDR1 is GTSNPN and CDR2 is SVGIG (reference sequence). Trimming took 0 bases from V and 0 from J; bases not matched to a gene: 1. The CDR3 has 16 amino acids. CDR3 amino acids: CAWSVLAGASYNEQFF. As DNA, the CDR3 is TGTGCCTGGAGTGTACTAGCGGGGGCCTCCTACAATGAGCAGTTCTTC.

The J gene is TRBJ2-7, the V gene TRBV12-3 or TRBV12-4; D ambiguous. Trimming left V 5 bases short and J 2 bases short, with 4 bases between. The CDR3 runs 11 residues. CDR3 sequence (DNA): TGTGCCAGCAGTAACACCTACGAGCAGTACTTC. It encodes CASSNTYEQYF.

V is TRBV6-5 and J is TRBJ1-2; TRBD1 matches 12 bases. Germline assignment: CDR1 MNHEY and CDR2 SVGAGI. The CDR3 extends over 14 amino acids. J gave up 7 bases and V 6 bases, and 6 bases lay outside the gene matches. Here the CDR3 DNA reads TGTGCCAGCAGGCCGGGACAGGGGGCTTCTGGCTACACCTTC. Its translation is CASRPGQGASGYTF.

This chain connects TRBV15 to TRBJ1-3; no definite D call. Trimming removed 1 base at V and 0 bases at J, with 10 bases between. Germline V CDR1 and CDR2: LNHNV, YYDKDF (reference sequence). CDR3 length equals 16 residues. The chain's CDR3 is CATSRGAGLSGNTIYF. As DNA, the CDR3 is TGTGCCACCAGCAGAGGTGCAGGCCTCTCTGGAAACACCATATATTTT.

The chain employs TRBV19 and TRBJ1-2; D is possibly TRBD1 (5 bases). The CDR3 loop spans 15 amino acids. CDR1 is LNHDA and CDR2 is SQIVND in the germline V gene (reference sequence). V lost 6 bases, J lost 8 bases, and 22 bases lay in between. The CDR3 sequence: CASSLYIRAGKGYTF. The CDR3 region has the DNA TGTGCCAGTAGCCTTTACATCAGGGCAGGGAAAGGCTACACCTTC.

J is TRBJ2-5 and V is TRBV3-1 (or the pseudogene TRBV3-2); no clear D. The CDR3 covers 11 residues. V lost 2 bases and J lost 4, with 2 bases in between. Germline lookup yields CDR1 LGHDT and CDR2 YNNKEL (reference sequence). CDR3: CASSQRETQYF. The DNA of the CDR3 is TGTGCCAGCAGCCAACGAGAGACCCAGTACTTC.

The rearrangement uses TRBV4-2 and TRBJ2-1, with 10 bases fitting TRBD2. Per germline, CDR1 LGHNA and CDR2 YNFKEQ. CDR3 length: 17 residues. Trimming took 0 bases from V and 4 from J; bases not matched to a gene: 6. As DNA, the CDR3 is TGTGCCAGCAGCCAAGATGAAGCGGGGGGGCCATACAATGAGCAGTTCTTC. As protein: CASSQDEAGGPYNEQFF.

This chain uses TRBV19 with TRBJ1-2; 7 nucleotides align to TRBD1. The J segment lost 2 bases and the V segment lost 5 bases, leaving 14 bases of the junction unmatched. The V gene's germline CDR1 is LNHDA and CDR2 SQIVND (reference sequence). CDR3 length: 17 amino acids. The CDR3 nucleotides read TGTGCCAGTAGTCCCGGGACAGCGGGGGCGGCCAACTATGGCTACACCTTC. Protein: CASSPGTAGAANYGYTF.

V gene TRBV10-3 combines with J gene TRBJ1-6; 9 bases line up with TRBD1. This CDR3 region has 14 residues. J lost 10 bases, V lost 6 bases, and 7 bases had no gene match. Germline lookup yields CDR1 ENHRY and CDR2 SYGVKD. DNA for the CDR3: TGTGCCATCAGCCTGGGACAGGGTAACTCACCCCTCCACTTT. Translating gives CAISLGQGNSPLHF.

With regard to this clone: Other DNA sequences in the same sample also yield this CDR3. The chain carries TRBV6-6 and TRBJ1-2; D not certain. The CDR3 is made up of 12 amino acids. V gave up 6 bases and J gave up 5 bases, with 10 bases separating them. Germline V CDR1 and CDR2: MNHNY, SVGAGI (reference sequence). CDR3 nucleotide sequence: TGTGCCAGCAGCCCCGGAGGGTATGGCTACACCTTC. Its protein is CASSPGGYGYTF.

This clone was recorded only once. The DNA of the CDR3 is TGTGCCTGGAGTGTACAAGAGAACACTGAAGCTTTCTTT. Translating gives CAWSVQENTEAFF. The chain recombines TRBV30 with TRBJ1-1; D is ambiguous. The germline gives CDR1 GTSNPN, CDR2 SVGIG (reference sequence). V lost 0 bases to trimming and J lost 1 base, with 6 bases between them. The CDR3 loop spans 13 amino acids.

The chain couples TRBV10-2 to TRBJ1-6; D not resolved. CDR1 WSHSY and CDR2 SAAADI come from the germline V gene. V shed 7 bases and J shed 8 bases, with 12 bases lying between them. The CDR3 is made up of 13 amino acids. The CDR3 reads CASKHEGDSPLHF. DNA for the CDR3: TGCGCCAGCAAGCACGAGGGCGATTCACCCCTCCACTTT.

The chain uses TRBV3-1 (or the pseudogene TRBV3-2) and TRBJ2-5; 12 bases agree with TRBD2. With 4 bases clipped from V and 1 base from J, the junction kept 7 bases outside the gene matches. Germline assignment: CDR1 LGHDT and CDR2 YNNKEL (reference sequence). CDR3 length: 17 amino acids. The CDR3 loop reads CASSPRTSGDSQETQYF. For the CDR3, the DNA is TGTGCCAGCAGCCCCAGGACTAGCGGGGACTCCCAAGAGACCCAGTACTTC.

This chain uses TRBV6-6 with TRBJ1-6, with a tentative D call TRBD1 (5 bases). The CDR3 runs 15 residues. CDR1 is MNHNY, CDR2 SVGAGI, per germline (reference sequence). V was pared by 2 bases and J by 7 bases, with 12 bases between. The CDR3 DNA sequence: TGTGCCAGCAGTTACATGTCAGGGCGGAATTCACCCCTCCACTTT. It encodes CASSYMSGRNSPLHF.

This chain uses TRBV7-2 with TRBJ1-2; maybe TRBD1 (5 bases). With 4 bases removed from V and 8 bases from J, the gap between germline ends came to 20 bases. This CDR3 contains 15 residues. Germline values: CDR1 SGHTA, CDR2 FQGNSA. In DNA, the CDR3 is TGTGCCAGCAGCTCCCCCGCGGCGGGGCTCGTAGGCTACACCTTC. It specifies CASSSPAAGLVGYTF.

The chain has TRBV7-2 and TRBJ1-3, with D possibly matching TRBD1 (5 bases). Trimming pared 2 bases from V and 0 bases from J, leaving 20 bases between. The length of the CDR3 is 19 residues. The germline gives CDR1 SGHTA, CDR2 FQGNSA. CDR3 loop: CASSLLASGGDPSGNTIYF. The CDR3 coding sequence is TGTGCCAGCAGCTTACTCGCGTCCGGAGGGGACCCCTCTGGAAACACCATATATTTT.

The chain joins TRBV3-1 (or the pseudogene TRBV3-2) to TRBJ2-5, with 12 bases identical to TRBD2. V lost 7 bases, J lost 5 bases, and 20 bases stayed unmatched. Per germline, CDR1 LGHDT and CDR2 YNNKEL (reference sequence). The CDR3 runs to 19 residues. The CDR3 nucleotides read TGTGCCAGCAACCCCATTGCTAGCGGGGGGGCCGGGTTGAGGGAGACCCAGTACTTC. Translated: CASNPIASGGAGLRETQYF.